This TCR beta chain stems from a study of post-analysis software for immune sequencing data. Study-wide results and caveats: Clustering by F measure revealed strong co-clustering among samples prepared together in one batch. In multiple sclerosis, normalized Chao1 diversity was significantly below that of controls.

The sample holds a few counts of this clonotype. The antigen is not known. The TCR beta cDNA libraries contained unique molecular identifiers. Yield was some 500,000 cDNA molecules from approximately 0.95 to 9.8 million T cells. TCRdb used MiXCR to reprocess the PCR reads, holding one entry per CDR3 protein. Among about 460,000 distinct CDR3 sequences listed, 40% to 55% were seen once. The TCR originated in a girl aged 10-17 years with multiple sclerosis. The sequenced material came from blood.

CDR3 nucleotide sequence: TGTGCCAGCAGCTTAGCCCCCCGGCTAGCGGGAACAGATACGCAGTATTTT. As protein: CASSLAPRLAGTDTQYF. V gene TRBV7-8 combines with J gene TRBJ2-3; 9 bases line up with TRBD2. The germline gives CDR1 SGHVS, CDR2 FQNEAQ. The CDR3 contains 17 residues. Trimming cost V 0 bases and J 3 bases; bases outside gene matches: 7. The variable domain in full, completed from reference TRBV7-8 and TRBJ2-3, reads GAGVSQSPRYKVAKRGQDVALRCDPISGHVSLFWYQQALGQGPEFLTYFQNEAQLDKSGLPSDRFFAERPEGSVSTLKIQRTQQEDSAVYLCASSLAPRLAGTDTQYFGPGTRLTVL.